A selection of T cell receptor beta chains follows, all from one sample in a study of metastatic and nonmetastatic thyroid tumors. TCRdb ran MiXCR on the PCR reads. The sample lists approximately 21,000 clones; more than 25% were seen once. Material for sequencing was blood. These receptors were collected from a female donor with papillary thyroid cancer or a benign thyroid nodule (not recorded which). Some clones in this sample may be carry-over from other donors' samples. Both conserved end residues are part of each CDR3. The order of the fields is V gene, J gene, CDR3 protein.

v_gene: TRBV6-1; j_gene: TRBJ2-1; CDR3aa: CASSKGTGGSYNEQFF
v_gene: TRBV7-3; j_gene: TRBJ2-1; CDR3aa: CASSLYLGGEQFF
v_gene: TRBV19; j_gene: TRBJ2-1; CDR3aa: CASSRHNEQFF
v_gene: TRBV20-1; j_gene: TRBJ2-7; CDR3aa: CSARPYRGRDEQYF
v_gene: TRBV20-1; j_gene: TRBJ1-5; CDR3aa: CSAIPGQLRGYSNQPQHF
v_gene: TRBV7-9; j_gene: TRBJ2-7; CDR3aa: CASSQGGEYEQYF
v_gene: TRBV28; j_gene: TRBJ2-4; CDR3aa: CASSPQGVLAKNIQYF
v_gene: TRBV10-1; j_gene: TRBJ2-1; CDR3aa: CASSPPRGYNEQFF
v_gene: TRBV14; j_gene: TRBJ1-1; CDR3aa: CASSQVVAPNTEAFF
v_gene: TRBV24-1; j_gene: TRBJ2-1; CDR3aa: CATSVGWGEGEQFF
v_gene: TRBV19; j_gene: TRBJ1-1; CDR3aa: CASSIAGVEAFF
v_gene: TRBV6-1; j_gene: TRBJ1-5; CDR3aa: CASSRGQSNQPQHF
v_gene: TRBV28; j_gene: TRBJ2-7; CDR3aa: CASSLRGSRYEQYF
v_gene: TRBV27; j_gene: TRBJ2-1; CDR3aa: CASSLDRGHNEQFF
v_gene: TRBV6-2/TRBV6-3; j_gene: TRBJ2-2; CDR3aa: CASSPAGYTGELFF
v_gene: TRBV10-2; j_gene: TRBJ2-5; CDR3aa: CASAPSRAVETQYF
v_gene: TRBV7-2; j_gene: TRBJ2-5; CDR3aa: CASSSGQGLGETQYF
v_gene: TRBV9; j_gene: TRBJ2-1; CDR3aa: CASSTHRANEQFF
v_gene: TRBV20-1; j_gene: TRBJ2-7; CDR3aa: CSAQLAGGPSYEQYF
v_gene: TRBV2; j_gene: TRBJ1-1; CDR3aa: CASSGRGRVEAFF
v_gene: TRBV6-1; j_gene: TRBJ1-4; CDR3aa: CASRGLGGAGKLFF
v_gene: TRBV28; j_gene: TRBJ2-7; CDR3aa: CASRSPWGLSYEQYF
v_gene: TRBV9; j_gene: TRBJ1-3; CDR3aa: CASSVGNQRRWSRNTIYF
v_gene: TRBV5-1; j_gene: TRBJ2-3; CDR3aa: CASGPASGSIDTQYF
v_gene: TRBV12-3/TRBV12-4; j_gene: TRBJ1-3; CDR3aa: CASRPGRRGNTIYF
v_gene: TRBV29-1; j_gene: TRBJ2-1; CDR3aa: CSTSGWDRNYNEQFF
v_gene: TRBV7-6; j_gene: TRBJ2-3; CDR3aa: CASSKTSGRRPDTQYF
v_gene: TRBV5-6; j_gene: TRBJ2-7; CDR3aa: CASSYGGLDSYEQYF
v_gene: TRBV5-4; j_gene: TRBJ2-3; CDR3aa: CASSLAGVVTDTQYF
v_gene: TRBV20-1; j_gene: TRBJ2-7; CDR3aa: CRANSWTGGYKQYF
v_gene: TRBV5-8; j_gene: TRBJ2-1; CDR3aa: CASSLVRGLAGGYEQFF
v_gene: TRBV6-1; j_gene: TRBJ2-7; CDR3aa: CASSEKLPGQRYEQYF
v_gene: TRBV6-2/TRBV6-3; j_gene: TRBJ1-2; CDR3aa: CASIPRAADQNYGYTF
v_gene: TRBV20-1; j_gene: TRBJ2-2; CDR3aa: CSAIGGNTGELFF
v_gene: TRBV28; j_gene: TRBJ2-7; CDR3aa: CASSYKTGPYEQYF
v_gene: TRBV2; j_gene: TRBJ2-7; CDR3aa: CASSESLGSHEQYF
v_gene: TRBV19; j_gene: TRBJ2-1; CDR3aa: CASSGRGAAVMNEQFF
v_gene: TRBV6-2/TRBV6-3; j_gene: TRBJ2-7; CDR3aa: CASSFSGNPYEQYF
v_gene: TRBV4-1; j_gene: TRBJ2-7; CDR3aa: CASSLAQRHEQYF
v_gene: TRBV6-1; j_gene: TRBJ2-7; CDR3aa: CASRRGTDYEQYF
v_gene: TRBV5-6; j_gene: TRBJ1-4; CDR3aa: CASRSRGGEKLFF
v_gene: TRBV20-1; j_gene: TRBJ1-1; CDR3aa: CSANGGNTEAFF
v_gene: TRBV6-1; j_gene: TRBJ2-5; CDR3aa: CASNISGLQESQYF
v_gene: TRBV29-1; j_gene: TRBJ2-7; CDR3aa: CSAQAGDYEQYF
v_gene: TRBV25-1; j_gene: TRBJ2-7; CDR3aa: CASSTLWTPEGSYEQYF
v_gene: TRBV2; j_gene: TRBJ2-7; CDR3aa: CASSERRGGLADYEQYF
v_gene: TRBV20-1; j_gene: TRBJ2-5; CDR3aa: CSAVGGRETQYF
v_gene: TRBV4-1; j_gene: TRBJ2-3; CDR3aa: CASSPGGGHSTDTQYF
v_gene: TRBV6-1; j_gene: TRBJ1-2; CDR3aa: CASSFRGNYGYTF
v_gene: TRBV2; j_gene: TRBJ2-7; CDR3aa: CASRSSYEQYF
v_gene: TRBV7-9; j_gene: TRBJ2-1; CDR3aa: CASSGGTGTNSNNEQFF
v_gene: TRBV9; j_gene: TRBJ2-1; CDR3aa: CASSGPWASNEQFF
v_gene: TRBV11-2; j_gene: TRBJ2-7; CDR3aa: CASSSIRTSGLSRVYEQYF
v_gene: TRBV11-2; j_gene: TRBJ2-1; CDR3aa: CASSPRTTLSSYNEQFF
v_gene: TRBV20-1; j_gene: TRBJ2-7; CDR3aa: CSPGRSHEQYF
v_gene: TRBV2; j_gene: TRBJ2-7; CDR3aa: CASSPGAGGYEQYF
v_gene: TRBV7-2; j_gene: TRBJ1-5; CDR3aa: CASSLVGASNQPQHF
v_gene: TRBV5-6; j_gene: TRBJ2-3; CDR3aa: CASILYSTDTQYF
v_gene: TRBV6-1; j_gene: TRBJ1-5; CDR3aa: CASRGQGPSNQPQHF
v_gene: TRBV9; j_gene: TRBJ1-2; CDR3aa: CASSTGSTDVGDYGYPF